This TCR beta chain is from a study of control samples from healthy donors and cancer patients (dated by TCRdb to the early 2020s). Note on this clone: Its antigen remains unidentified. Per-nucleotide qualities are absent, and no much larger clonotype sits a single base away.

Library generation was performed with the immunoSEQ multiplex PCR assay. The table comes from immuneACCESS by way of TCRdb, which keeps in-frame sequences with V and J called. Part of the clones is missing from these tables; in studies checked, under half for an unresolved V gene and the rest for unknown reasons. For this sample there are around 13,000 clones; more than 85% appear just once. The ten largest clones represent approximately 15% of the sample. This TCR derives from a man older than 75 with lung cancer. The sample consisted of PBMCs.

In nucleotides, the sequence is TGTGCCAGCAGCCAAGTAGGAAGCGGGGCCCAAGAGACCCAGTACTTC. The resulting protein is CASSQVGSGAQETQYF. The chain joins TRBV14 to TRBJ2-5; 7 central nucleotides agree with TRBD2. From V the trimming removes 1 base and from J it removes 1 base, while the gene matches leave 6 bases of the junction unaccounted for. The CDR3 runs 16 residues from the cysteine to the phenylalanine. Only CDR3 DNA is held: 48 bases, read in frame from base 1. The germline V gene gives CDR1 as SGHDN and CDR2 as FVKESK.